Included here is one T cell receptor (beta chain) sequence, with context. Germline V CDR1 and CDR2: SGHRS, YFSETQ. V shed 0 bases and J 7 bases; nucleotides not matched to a gene: 7. This CDR3 spans 16 amino acids. Measured with immunoSEQ multiplex PCR; TCRdb has only the in-frame clones, and not every one. The sample carries roughly 340,000 clones, 87% recorded once. This specimen belongs to a study of blood T cell repertoires in COVID-19. For the study at large: Each recovered donor of Cohort 3 presented with two negative PCRs, clearance, or symptom resolution.

The study assigned cohorts using participant-reported clinical history. The TCR comes from a man between 35 and 55 years old in a cohort exposed to, infected with or recovered from COVID-19 (not recorded which). Input material: PBMCs or T cells enriched from blood (not recorded which). This chain links TRBV5-1 with TRBJ2-2; 9 bases align to TRBD2. CDR3 amino acids: CASSLDGGRGGGELFF. The CDR3 DNA reads as TGCGCCAGCAGCTTGGATGGCGGGAGGGGCGGCGGGGAGCTGTTTTTT.